This entry features one TCR beta chain sequence. This clone's antigen is unknown. The input lacks base qualities; no much larger clone sits a single base away. The source of the sample is a study of T cell changes during pregnancy in multiple sclerosis (dated by TCRdb to between 2018 and 2021). Context from the whole study: The study looked at changes in the T cell repertoire across pregnancy in women with multiple sclerosis.

Library creation used the immunoSEQ multiplex PCR assay. TCRdb mirrors the immuneACCESS table, restricted to in-frame sequences. Some clones are absent from its copies; in checked studies, under half trace to an unresolved V gene, and the reason for the others is unknown. The sample table holds about 36,000 clones, of which more than 75% were seen once. Under 7.5% of the sample comes from the top ten. The TCR comes from a female donor with multiple sclerosis, enrolled in a pregnancy study. Here the sequenced sample was CD8+ T cells from peripheral blood mononuclear cells, taken in the third trimester of pregnancy.

CDR3 loop: CASSGTGLANEKLFF. The DNA reads TGTGCCAGCAGCGGTACAGGGCTTGCTAATGAAAAACTGTTTTTT. Recombination linked TRBV7-2 to TRBJ1-4; a weak D assignment points to TRBD1 (6 bases agree). The germline V gene encodes CDR1 SGHTA and CDR2 FQGNSA. Trimming removed 5 bases from V and 3 bases from J, leaving 13 bases between the germline ends. Inclusive of the bounding cysteine and phenylalanine, the CDR3 is 15 residues long. The read is trimmed to its CDR3 DNA, 45 bases read in frame from base 1.